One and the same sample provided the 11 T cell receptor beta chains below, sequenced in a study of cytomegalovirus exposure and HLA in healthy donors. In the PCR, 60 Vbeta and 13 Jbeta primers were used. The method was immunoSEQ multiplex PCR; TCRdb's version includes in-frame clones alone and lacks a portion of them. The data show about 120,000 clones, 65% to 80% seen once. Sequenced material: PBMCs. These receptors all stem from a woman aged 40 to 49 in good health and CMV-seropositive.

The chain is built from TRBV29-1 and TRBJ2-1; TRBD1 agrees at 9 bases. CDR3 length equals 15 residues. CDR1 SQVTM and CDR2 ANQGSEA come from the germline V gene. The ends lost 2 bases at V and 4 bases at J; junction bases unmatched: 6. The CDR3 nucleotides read TGCAGCGTTGAAACCCCGGGACAGGGTTACAATGAGCAGTTCTTC. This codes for CSVETPGQGYNEQFF.

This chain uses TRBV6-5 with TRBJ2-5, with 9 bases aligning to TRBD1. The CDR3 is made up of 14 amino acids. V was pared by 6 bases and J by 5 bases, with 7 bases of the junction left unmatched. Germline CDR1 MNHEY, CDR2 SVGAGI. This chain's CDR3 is CASSKQGARETQYF. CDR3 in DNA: TGTGCCAGCAGCAAACAGGGGGCGAGGGAGACCCAGTACTTC.

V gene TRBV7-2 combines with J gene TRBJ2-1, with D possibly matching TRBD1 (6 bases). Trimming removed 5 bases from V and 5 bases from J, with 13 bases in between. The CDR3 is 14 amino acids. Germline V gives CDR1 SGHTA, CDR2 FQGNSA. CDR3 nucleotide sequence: TGTGCCAGCAGCAGGACAGAGTGGGACAATGAGCAGTTCTTC. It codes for CASSRTEWDNEQFF.

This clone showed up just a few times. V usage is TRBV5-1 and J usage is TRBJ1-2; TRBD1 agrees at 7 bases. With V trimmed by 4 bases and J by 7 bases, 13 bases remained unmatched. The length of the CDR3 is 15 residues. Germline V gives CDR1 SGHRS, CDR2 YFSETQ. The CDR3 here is CASSLEGQPSSGYTF. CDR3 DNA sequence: TGCGCCAGCAGCCTAGAGGGACAGCCGAGCAGTGGCTACACCTTC.

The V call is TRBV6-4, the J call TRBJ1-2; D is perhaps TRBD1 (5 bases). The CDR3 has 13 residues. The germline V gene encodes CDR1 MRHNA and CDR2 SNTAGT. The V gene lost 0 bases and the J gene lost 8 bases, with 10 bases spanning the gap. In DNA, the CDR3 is TGTGCCAGCAGTGACTCAGGGGTAGGCGGCTACACCTTC. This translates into CASSDSGVGGYTF.

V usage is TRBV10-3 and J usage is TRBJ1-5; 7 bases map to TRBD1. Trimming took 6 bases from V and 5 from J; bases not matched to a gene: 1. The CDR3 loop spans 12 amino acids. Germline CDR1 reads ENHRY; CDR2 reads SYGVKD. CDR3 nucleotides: TGTGCCATCAGCGACAGGGATCAGCCCCAGCATTTT. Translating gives CAISDRDQPQHF.

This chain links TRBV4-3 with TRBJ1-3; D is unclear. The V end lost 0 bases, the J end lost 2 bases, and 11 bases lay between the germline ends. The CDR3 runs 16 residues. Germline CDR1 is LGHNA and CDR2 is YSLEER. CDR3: CASSQEDEGAGNTIYF. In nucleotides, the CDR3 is TGCGCCAGCAGCCAAGAAGACGAGGGTGCTGGAAACACCATATATTTT.

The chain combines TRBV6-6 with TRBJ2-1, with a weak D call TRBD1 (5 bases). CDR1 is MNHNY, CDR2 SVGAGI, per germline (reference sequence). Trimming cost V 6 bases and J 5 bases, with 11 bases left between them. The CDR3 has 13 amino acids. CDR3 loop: CASRATVDNEQFF. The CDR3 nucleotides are TGTGCCAGCAGGGCGACAGTAGACAATGAGCAGTTCTTC.

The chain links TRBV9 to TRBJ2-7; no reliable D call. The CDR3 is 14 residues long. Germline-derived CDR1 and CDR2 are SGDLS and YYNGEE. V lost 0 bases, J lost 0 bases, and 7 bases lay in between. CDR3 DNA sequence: TGTGCCAGCAGCGTAGCCTCGAGCTCCTACGAGCAGTACTTC. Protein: CASSVASSSYEQYF.

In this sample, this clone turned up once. CDR3 region: CASSFGRSSYNSPLHF. The DNA for the CDR3 is TGCGCCAGCAGCTTCGGTCGGAGCTCCTATAATTCACCCCTCCACTTT. The chain combines TRBV5-1 with TRBJ1-6, with no clear D. Germline V gene sequence: CDR1 SGHRS, CDR2 YFSETQ. Trimming stripped 2 bases from V and 0 bases from J, with 9 bases between. This CDR3 is built from 16 residues.

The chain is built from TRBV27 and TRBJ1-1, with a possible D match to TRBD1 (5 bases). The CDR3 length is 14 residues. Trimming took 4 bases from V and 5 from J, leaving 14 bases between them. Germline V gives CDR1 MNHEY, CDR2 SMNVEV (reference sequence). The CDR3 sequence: CASSSLWGETEAFF. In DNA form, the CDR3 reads TGTGCCAGCAGTTCCCTATGGGGGGAAACTGAAGCTTTCTTT.